This T cell receptor beta chain was retrieved from a study of cytomegalovirus exposure and HLA in healthy donors. PCR amplification relied on 60 Vbeta primers (plus 13 Jbeta primers). This table comes from immunoSEQ multiplex PCR, and its TCRdb copy is limited to in-frame clones, with some not included. The sample consists of about 200,000 clones, about four fifths of them appearing once. The specimen was PBMCs. The sequence derives from a male donor in good health and CMV-seropositive.

CDR3 coding DNA: TGTGCCAGCAGCTTAAGGACAGGGGGGACTGAAGCTTTCTTT. This sequence encodes CASSLRTGGTEAFF. The chain joins TRBV7-2 to TRBJ1-1; 10 bases match TRBD1. Per germline, CDR1 SGHTA and CDR2 FQGNSA. The length of the CDR3 is 14 residues. V was clipped by 2 bases and J by 5 bases; unmatched bases: 2. Supplemented by reference TRBV7-2 and TRBJ1-1, the full variable domain reads GAGVSQSPSNKVTEKGKDVELRCDPISGHTALYWYRQSLGQGLEFLIYFQGNSAPDKSGLPSDRFSAERTGGSVSTLTIQRTQQEDSAVYLCASSLRTGGTEAFFGQGTRLTVV.